A selection of T cell receptor beta chains follows, all from one sample in a study of shared clonotypes between healthy human individuals. Libraries were prepared by immunoSEQ multiplex PCR; TCRdb keeps only in-frame clonotypes and omits some of them. In the table there are 2 million to 2.5 million clones, approximately 90% of which are singletons. The sequencing input was naive CD4+ T cells from PBMCs. The receptors derive from a man aged 18 to 30 in good health. Some clones in this sample may be carry-over from other donors' samples. Each CDR3 is given with its conserved first and last residue. The D gene is left open where the match is weak. Rows may omit the clone size; those that give it use once, few, many or a size class.

CDR3nt	CDR3aa	abundance	v_gene	j_gene	d_gene
TGTGCCATCAGTAATATAGACAGGGGAACCTACAATGAGCAGTTCTTC	CAISNIDRGTYNEQFF	NA	TRBV10-3	TRBJ2-1	TRBD1
TGTGCCAGCAGCGCAGCCGATACGCAGTATTTT	CASSAADTQYF	NA	TRBV9	TRBJ2-3	NA
TGTGCCAGCAGCCAGCTCACCGAGCAGTACTTC	CASSQLTEQYF	once	TRBV7-8	TRBJ2-7	NA
TGCGCCAGCACCCAGGCAGCTACTAGCGGGACCAATGAGCAGTTCTTC	CASTQAATSGTNEQFF	NA	TRBV5-1	TRBJ2-1	TRBD2
TGCGCCAGCAGTGAGCCAGGGCCGGCAGGCAATGAGCAGTTCTTC	CASSEPGPAGNEQFF	NA	TRBV10-1	TRBJ2-1	NA
TGTGCCAGCAGCCCTAGGCCGGGAATGAACACTGAAGCTTTCTTT	CASSPRPGMNTEAFF	NA	TRBV5-4	TRBJ1-1	NA
TGTGCCAGCAGTGAGGGGGCGGGAACGTACTTC	CASSEGAGTYF	NA	TRBV6-5	TRBJ2-7	NA
TGTGCCAGCAGCGCCTCAGGGGGCTCCTACAATGAGCAGTTCTTC	CASSASGGSYNEQFF	NA	TRBV9	TRBJ2-1	TRBD1
TGTGCCAGCAGCCCATTAGCGGGAGGAAACACCGGGGAGCTGTTTTTT	CASSPLAGGNTGELFF	NA	TRBV11-3	TRBJ2-2	TRBD2
TGTGCCAGCAGTTTTTCAGTCTTTCAGCCCCAGCATTTT	CASSFSVFQPQHF	NA	TRBV27	TRBJ1-5	NA
TGTGCCAGCAGCTTCAACAGGGACGAGACCCAGTACTTC	CASSFNRDETQYF	NA	TRBV5-3	TRBJ2-5	NA
TGCGCCAGCAGCTTGGGCGGGAGAGGCACAGATACGCAGTATTTT	CASSLGGRGTDTQYF	NA	TRBV5-1	TRBJ2-3	TRBD2
TGCAGCGTTGGAGGGGCACCTGCAGGCGAGACATACGAGCAGTACTTC	CSVGGAPAGETYEQYF	NA	TRBV29-1	TRBJ2-7	NA
TGTGCCAGCAGTGACCGGAACCGGGCAGATACGCAGTATTTT	CASSDRNRADTQYF	NA	TRBV2	TRBJ2-3	NA
TGCGCCAGCAGCTTGTTGGGCTACGAGCAGTACTTC	CASSLLGYEQYF	few	TRBV5-1	TRBJ2-7	NA
TGTGCCAGCTCACCACAAACAGGCCTAAGGGATACGCAGTATTTT	CASSPQTGLRDTQYF	once	TRBV18	TRBJ2-3	NA
TGTGCCAGTAGTCCCCAATGGCCTGGGGGGAACACTGAAGCTTTCTTT	CASSPQWPGGNTEAFF	NA	TRBV19	TRBJ1-1	NA